This note documents a single TCR beta chain sequence. The data are from a study of prognosis after radiotherapy for stage I lung cancer. Multiplex PCR, run in two rounds, amplified TCR beta CDR3 from genomic DNA. Primers were specific to each TRBV and TRBJ gene in first-round PCR. TCRdb fed the multiplex PCR reads into MiXCR, producing one record per CDR3 protein. The sample carries 20,000 to 25,000 distinct CDR3 sequences, about two fifths recorded once. The specimen comprised PBMCs, sampled before or after stereotactic body radiation therapy (not recorded which). The clonotype comes from a donor over 45 with non-small cell lung cancer.

The CDR3: CASSRTTGRNQPQHF. The CDR3 region has the DNA TGTGCCAGCAGCCGAACGACAGGGAGGAATCAGCCCCAGCATTTT. V and J are TRBV6-4 and TRBJ1-5; the match to TRBD1 covers 7 bases. The CDR3 totals 15 residues. Looked up from germline, CDR1 is MRHNA and CDR2 is SNTAGT. The J segment lost 4 bases and the V segment lost 6 bases, leaving 9 bases of the junction unmatched.